This T cell receptor (beta chain) was sequenced in a study of T-cell memory formation after mild COVID-19 (dated by TCRdb to about 2021). Describing the broader study: Most TCR sequence clusters were specific to one of the two donors. The cohort was made up of two young adult volunteers, one female and one male, who were previously healthy. In a couple of donors, T-cell clones that expanded and contracted after mild COVID-19 were tracked by sequencing TCRalpha and TCRbeta repertoires over time. Results the study describes overall, beyond this receptor: Balanced CD4/CD8 phenotypes were observed for clones contracting from day 15 to 85, whereas a bias towards CD4+ was observed for a second wave of clones expanding from day 15 to 37. The study covered only a couple of mild cases, and larger cohorts including severe cases with pre-infection samples were considered necessary. The second-wave clones that peaked on day 37 were not confirmed to be SARS-CoV-2 specific. Some responding clones were found in pre-infection memory, which suggests that pre-existing cross-reactive memory T cells took part in the SARS-CoV-2 response. Contracting CD4+ clones turned up mainly in the CM and EM memory subsets, whereas EMRA was where CD8+ clones were enriched.

Ficoll-Paque density gradient centrifugation was the method used to isolate PBMCs. The table lists this clonotype with a few counts. Its recognized antigen is unknown. Base qualities are not recorded, but no much larger clone differs from it by a single base. TCRdb shows the sequencer as Illumina NovaSeq 6000. cDNA libraries for TCRalpha and TCRbeta were prepared by 5'RACE using constant-segment primers, with sample barcodes and unique molecular identifiers added. RNA was extracted from every sample with Trizol reagent. Library amplification was performed in two PCR steps, and a second sample barcode and Illumina TruSeq adapters were introduced in the second step. Sequencing of the libraries was done on an Illumina NovaSeq, producing 2 x 150 bp paired-end reads. The study's processing was this. Reads were demultiplexed and collapsed into UMI-guided consensus sequences with migec v1.2.7. Using mixcr v2.1.11, UMI consensuses were aligned to TRA and TRB V and J templates and then assembled into clonotypes. A clonotype was counted as expanded or contracted only if both edgeR and NoisET called the change significant, with noise models trained on biological replicates. For edgeR calls, the thresholds were a false discovery rate-adjusted p below 0.01 and a log2 fold-change of 1. PCA with hierarchical clustering of max-normalized trajectories of the 1000 most abundant clonotypes was used as exploratory dynamics analysis. The CD4 or CD8 phenotype of responding clones was assigned using the separately sequenced CD4+ and CD8+ repertoires. TCRdb reran the public reads through fastp at Q25 and MiXCR, keeping productive beta chains. Rows are unified per CDR3 protein, each entry keeping the most common DNA and genes. The V and J calls were not made by the authors but by TCRdb's processing. The sample yields roughly 340,000 distinct CDR3 sequences; around 15% were counted once. The top ten hold around 24% of the sample.

The junction carries 19 bases between V and J, which are trimmed by 3 bases and 5 bases respectively. The CDR3 goes from the cysteine to the phenylalanine over 16 residues. Only CDR3 DNA is held: 48 bases, read in frame from base 1. CDR1 LGHNA and CDR2 YSLEER are derived from the germline V gene. This clonotype originated in a man aged 18 to 30 who had mild COVID-19 (a few samples of this study predate the infection). The sample titles of this study are shuffled in the database, so cell type and time point are left out; the donor was told from shared clones. Input material: PBMCs or a T cell subset sorted from them (not recorded which). The chain employs TRBV4-3 and TRBJ1-1, with TRBD1 tentatively as D gene (6 bases match). The nucleotide sequence is TGCGCCAGCAGCCAGGTCCGATTAACGACAGGTACTGAAGCTTTCTTT. This encodes CASSQVRLTTGTEAFF.